This T cell receptor (beta chain) stems from a study of T cells in Graves' hyperthyroidism and ophthalmopathy (dated 2019 in TCRdb). General notes on the study: Peripheral blood samples were taken at the time of initial diagnosis, prior to any treatment. The roughly 100 discovery patients were randomly divided into training and test sets at a 7:3 ratio. An independent validation cohort of around 19 hyperthyroidism patients and about 15 patients who later progressed to ophthalmopathy tested prospective prediction of ophthalmopathy. In addition, the study compared T-cell repertoires in thyroid tissue and in blood from roughly six Graves' hyperthyroidism patients. The paper reports TCR Vbeta CDR3 sequencing of approximately 140 peripheral blood samples: around 45 ophthalmopathy, fewer than 80 hyperthyroidism and around 17 progressor patients. TCR V-J signatures able to tell the groups apart were searched for in a discovery cohort of around 95 patients, of whom about 40 had Graves' ophthalmopathy and about 60 had stable Graves' hyperthyroidism. After sampling, hyperthyroidism patients received methimazole starting at 30 mg daily, and ophthalmopathy patients received high-dose intravenous methylprednisolone. What the research found in general, with its limitations: A model built on a 13 V-J signature distinguished ophthalmopathy from stable hyperthyroidism, reaching 85% to 90% sensitivity and around 81% specificity in cross-validation and 80%/75% in testing. Blood samples also contained most of the expanded thyroid clonotypes (frequency above 0.001), which suggests that blood repertoires may reflect thyroid immune responses. Sample size was not statistically predetermined, and blinding of investigators to group allocation was not performed. In validation, progression to ophthalmopathy was predicted by the model with approximately 67% sensitivity and under 85% specificity, a median of about 6.8 months before onset.

A remark on this clonotype: This receptor's antigen is unknown. Per-base qualities were not stored, and no clone one base away is much larger.

Based on the germline V gene, the CDR1 and CDR2 sequences are MDHEN and SYDVKM. V sheds 7 bases and J sheds 0 bases, leaving 34 bases between their ends. The CDR3 holds 21 amino acids from the cysteine to the phenylalanine. The entry retains the CDR3 DNA only, 63 bases that are in frame from base 1. The TCR beta CDR3 regions were amplified from the RNA transcripts. A first-round RT-PCR of the TCR CDR3 used the HTBI primer set with the Qiagen OneStep RT-PCR kit. The libraries were constructed in a second round of multiplex PCR and then size-selected and purified. Sequencing of the libraries was done on an Illumina HiSeq2000 using paired-end 100 bp reads. The published analysis was carried out like this. SOAPnuke was used to process the raw data, throwing out any read that contained adapters or uncalled bases, had a mean Phred below 15, or lacked an exact constant-primer or identifier match. High-quality paired reads were merged with COPE v1.2.5, and unique nucleotide sequences were defined as clonotypes. MiTCR v1.1 was used to align clonotypes to the IMGT TRBV, TRBD and TRBJ reference segments. The analysis was restricted to V-J combinations with a frequency above 0.0001, which together covered 99.2% of the repertoires. A TCS score was defined as the ratio of F50 (clonal expansion) to E x V (chaos), with BLOSUM62-based TCRdist applied between CDR3 peptides within each V-J. Welch's t-statistics and random forest reduced roughly 500 V-J features to 13, which were used in a naive Bayes classifier (R e1071). The raw public reads went through TCRdb reprocessing: fastp at Q25, MiXCR clone calling, in-frame beta chains kept. CDR3 protein duplicates are merged, each entry listing the most common genes and DNA. The V and J calls were determined by TCRdb, not by the authors. In all, the sample holds about 530,000 distinct CDR3 sequences, and approximately 17% of those were seen once. The ten top clones hold 17% of the sample.

Ophthalmopathy patients had moderately to severely active disease, with a Clinical Activity Score of 3 or more, a NOSPECS grade of 4 or more, and a disease duration of less than 3 months. Any patient with an uncontrolled infection, another autoimmune disease, pregnancy or lactation was excluded. Clinical symptoms, serum thyroxine and TRAb, thyroid ultrasound, and orbital computed tomography formed the basis for the diagnoses. PBMCs were isolated from more than 9 ml of fresh peripheral blood by Ficoll-Paque density gradient centrifugation. Total RNA was extracted with Trizol reagent, and quality was checked on an Agilent 2100 Bioanalyzer.

The specimen sequenced was blood. The V and J segments used are TRBV28 and TRBJ2-7; matching of 6 bases hints at TRBD1 as the D gene. This clonotype was obtained from a woman younger than 30 with Graves' ophthalmopathy. The CDR3 in this case is CASTWMSTPFDGTKLSYEQYF. Read as DNA, the sequence is TGTGCCAGCACCTGGATGTCGACCCCCTTTGACGGGACAAAACTCTCCTACGAGCAGTACTTC.